The rows below give T cell receptor beta chains drawn from one sample of a study of blood T cell repertoires in COVID-19. The method was immunoSEQ multiplex PCR; TCRdb's version includes in-frame clones alone and lacks a portion of them. Here the sample spans roughly 84,000 clones, roughly 75% being singletons. The specimen was peripheral blood. These receptors came from a woman aged 50 to 60 with acute or convalescent COVID-19. Both conserved end residues are part of each CDR3. Each record gives: V gene, J gene, CDR3 protein.

TRBV7-8	TRBJ1-6	CASSPIRQGHSPLHF
TRBV7-2	TRBJ1-2	CASRPQTGIDYGYTF
TRBV9	TRBJ2-3	CASSVGGHPTTDTQYF
TRBV7-8	TRBJ2-7	CASSPQGQDRYEQYF
TRBV15	TRBJ2-1	CATSRRGGRGYNEQFF
TRBV6-2/TRBV6-3	TRBJ1-4	CASSLSAAATNEKLFF
TRBV6-5	TRBJ1-1	CAITALQGAAEAFF
TRBV5-1	TRBJ1-1	CASSPTELNTEAFF
TRBV28	TRBJ1-2	CASSPAGTGPGYTF
TRBV28	TRBJ2-5	CASSLNFGLAVETQYF
TRBV5-1	TRBJ2-2	CASSLRDRGPGELFF
TRBV29-1	TRBJ2-3	CSVAGGSTDTQYF
TRBV19	TRBJ2-6	CASSIRGQGPTGANVLTF
TRBV6-2/TRBV6-3	TRBJ2-1	CASSYRQSNEQFF
TRBV19	TRBJ2-1	CASSPTGRQFGGEQFF
TRBV6-2/TRBV6-3	TRBJ2-7	CASSSEGDEQYF
TRBV6-6	TRBJ2-6	CASSSGLNSGANVLTF
TRBV6-6	TRBJ2-1	CASSYSTSGGHNEQFF
TRBV7-8	TRBJ1-1	CASSIYVGREKTEAFF
TRBV20-1	TRBJ1-2	CSPSPPVGYTF
TRBV3-1/TRBV3-2	TRBJ1-1	CASSQQNTEAFF
TRBV7-8	TRBJ1-6	CASSLGQGANSPLHF
TRBV19	TRBJ1-5	CASSILTGLQPQHF
TRBV19	TRBJ1-6	CASSRSGAAPLHF
TRBV27	TRBJ2-7	CASSLRDITTHEQYF
TRBV28	TRBJ1-2	CASSPGLLGYGYTF
TRBV7-8	TRBJ2-5	CASSLAGNRKQTQYF
TRBV2	TRBJ2-2	CASSGTRGTGELFF
TRBV15	TRBJ1-6	CATSTGTDNSPLHF
TRBV6-5	TRBJ1-2	CASTPTQGAYGYTF
TRBV19	TRBJ1-6	CASSPPVQNSPLHF
TRBV6-5	TRBJ1-4	CASTDSSEEKLFF
TRBV5-1	TRBJ2-7	CASSPGDTSYEQYF
TRBV5-4	TRBJ1-4	CASSLQGPTNEKLFF
TRBV10-2	TRBJ2-7	CASSDMGTEVLTYEQYF
TRBV28	TRBJ2-7	CASSSNHEQYF
TRBV7-8	TRBJ2-7	CASKNSEGASYEQYF
TRBV28	TRBJ1-4	CASRQTGGENEKLFF
TRBV24-1	TRBJ1-1	CATNGPGGEAFF
TRBV6-6	TRBJ1-5	CASSIDPGAAQPQHF
TRBV27	TRBJ1-5	CASSQGADNQPQHF
TRBV28	TRBJ1-6	CASRAGTGNSPLHF
TRBV28	TRBJ1-1	CASSEGSTGRSWEAFF
TRBV28	TRBJ2-1	CASSPLGYEQFF
TRBV18	TRBJ2-7	CASSLGQILGEQYF
TRBV28	TRBJ2-1	CASGGDNEQFF
TRBV23-1	TRBJ2-7	CASSHPDRRSSYEQYF
TRBV12-3/TRBV12-4	TRBJ1-1	CASQGGGNTEAFF
TRBV7-9	TRBJ1-1	CASSLGTGFFDTEAFF